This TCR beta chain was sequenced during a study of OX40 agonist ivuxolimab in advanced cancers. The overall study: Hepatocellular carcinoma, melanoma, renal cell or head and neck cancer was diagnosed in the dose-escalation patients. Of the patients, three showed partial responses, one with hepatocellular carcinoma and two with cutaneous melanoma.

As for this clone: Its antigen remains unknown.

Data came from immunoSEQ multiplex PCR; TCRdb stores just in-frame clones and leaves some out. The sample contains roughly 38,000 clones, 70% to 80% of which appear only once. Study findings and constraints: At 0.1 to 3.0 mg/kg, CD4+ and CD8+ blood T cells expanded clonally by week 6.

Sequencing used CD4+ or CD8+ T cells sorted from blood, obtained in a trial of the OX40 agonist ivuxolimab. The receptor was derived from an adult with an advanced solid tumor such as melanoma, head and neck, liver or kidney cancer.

The CDR3 loop reads CASNRLAGSETQYF. The CDR3 DNA follows: TGTGCCAGCAATAGACTAGCGGGGAGTGAGACCCAGTACTTC. The chain carries TRBV2 and TRBJ2-5, with 11 nucleotides matching TRBD2. V shed 7 bases, J shed 5 bases, and the junction held 6 bases outside the gene matches. Germline V CDR1 and CDR2: SNHLY, FYNNEI. The CDR3 runs 14 residues.